This T cell receptor (beta chain) was recorded in a study of cytomegalovirus exposure and HLA in healthy donors. Study-level information: A previous analysis identified approximately 120 million unique TCR beta sequences derived from around 200 million T cells.

J was trimmed by 3 bases and V by 6 bases; bases with no gene match: 3. Germline-derived CDR1 and CDR2 are LNHDA and SQIVND (reference sequence). There are 14 residues in the CDR3. PCR employed 60 Vbeta and 13 Jbeta primers. Method: immunoSEQ multiplex PCR; TCRdb's copy keeps in-frame clones and lacks some. The table records around 200,000 clones, approximately 78% of them present only once. Samples came from healthy bone marrow donors. The receptor comes from a woman in her thirties or forties in good health and CMV-seronegative. The chain uses TRBV19 and TRBJ2-7; 12 bases match TRBD2. Sequencing was performed on PBMCs. The CDR3: CASRATSGSYEQYF. The DNA for the CDR3 is TGTGCCAGTAGAGCGACTAGCGGGAGCTACGAGCAGTACTTC.